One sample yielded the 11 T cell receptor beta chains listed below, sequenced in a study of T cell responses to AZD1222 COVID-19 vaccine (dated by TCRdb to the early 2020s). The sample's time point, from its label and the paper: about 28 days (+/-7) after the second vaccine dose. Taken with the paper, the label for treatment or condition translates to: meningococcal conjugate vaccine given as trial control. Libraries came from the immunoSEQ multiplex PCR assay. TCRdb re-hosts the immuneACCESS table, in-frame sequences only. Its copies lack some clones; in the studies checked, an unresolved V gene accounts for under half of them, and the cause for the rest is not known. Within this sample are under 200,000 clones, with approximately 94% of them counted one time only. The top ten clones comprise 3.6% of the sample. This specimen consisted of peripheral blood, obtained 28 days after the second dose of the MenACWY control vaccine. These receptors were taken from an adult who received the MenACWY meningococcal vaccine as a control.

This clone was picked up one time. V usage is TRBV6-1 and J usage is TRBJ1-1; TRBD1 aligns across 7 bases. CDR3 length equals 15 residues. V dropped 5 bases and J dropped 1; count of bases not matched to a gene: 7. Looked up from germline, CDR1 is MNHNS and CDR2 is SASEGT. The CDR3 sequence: CASSLTGDPNTEAFF. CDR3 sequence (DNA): TGTGCCAGCAGTTTAACAGGGGACCCGAACACTGAAGCTTTCTTT.

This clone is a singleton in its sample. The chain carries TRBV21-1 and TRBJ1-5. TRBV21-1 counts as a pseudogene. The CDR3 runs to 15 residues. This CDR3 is CASTPGTVGCQPQHF. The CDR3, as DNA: TGTGCCAGCACCCCTGGGACGGTGGGTTGTCAGCCCCAGCATTTT.

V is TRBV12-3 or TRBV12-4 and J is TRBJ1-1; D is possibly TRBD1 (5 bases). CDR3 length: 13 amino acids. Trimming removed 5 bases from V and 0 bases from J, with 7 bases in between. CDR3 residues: CASSIRVNTEAFF. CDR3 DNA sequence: TGTGCCAGCAGTATCAGGGTGAACACTGAAGCTTTCTTT.

This chain's CDR3 is CASSQARGLAGEQYF. CDR3 DNA sequence: TGTGCCAGCAGCCAAGCGAGGGGATTAGCTGGTGAGCAGTACTTC. This rearrangement joins TRBV3-1 (or the pseudogene TRBV3-2) to TRBJ2-7, with D perhaps given as TRBD1 or TRBD2 (5 bases each). Germline V gene data show CDR1 as LGHDT and CDR2 as YNNKEL (reference sequence). The CDR3 loop spans 15 amino acids. The V end lost 1 base, the J end lost 7 bases, and 17 bases lay between the germline ends.

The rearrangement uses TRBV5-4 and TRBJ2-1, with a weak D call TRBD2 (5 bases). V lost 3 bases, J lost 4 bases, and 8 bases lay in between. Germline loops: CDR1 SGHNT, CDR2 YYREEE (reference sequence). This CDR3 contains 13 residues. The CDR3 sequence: CASSSGNYNEQFF. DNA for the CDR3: TGTGCCAGCAGCTCCGGGAATTACAATGAGCAGTTCTTC.

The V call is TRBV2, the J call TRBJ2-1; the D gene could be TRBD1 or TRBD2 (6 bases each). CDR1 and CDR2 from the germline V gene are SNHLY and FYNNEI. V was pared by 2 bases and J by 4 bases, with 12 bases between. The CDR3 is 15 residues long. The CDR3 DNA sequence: TGTGCCAGCAGTGAAATAGGGGGGTCTTACAATGAGCAGTTCTTC. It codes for CASSEIGGSYNEQFF.

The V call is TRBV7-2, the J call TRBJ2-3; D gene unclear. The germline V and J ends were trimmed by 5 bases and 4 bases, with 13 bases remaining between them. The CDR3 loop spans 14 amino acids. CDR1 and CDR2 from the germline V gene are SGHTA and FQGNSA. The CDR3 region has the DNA TGTGCCAGCAGCAACCAGGTTTTCGCAGATACGCAGTATTTT. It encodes CASSNQVFADTQYF.

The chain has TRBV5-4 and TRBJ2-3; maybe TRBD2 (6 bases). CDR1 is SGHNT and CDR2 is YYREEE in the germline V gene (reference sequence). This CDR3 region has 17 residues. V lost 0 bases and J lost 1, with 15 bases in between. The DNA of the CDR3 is TGTGCCAGCAGCTTGGGGGGCAGACTAGACGGCACAGATACGCAGTATTTT. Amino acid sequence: CASSLGGRLDGTDTQYF.

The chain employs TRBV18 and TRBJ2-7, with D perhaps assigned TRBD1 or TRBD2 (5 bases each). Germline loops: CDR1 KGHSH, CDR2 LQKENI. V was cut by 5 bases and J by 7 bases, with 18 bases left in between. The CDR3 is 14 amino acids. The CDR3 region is CASSVGTAQKEQYF. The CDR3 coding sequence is TGTGCCAGCTCAGTAGGGACGGCTCAGAAGGAGCAGTACTTC.

The CDR3 bases are TGTGCCAGCATGGTCAAAGCGGGAGGCCTCTACGAGCAGTACTTC. Amino acid sequence: CASMVKAGGLYEQYF. This chain links TRBV6-5 with TRBJ2-7; TRBD2 matches 9 bases. The CDR3 consists of 15 residues. V lost 7 bases and J lost 3; bases outside the gene matches: 10. Germline lookup yields CDR1 MNHEY and CDR2 SVGAGI.

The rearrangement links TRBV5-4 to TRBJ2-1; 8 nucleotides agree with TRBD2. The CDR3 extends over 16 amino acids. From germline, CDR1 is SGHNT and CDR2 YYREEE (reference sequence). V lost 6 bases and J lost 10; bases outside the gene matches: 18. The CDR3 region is CASTATAGGYGSEQFF. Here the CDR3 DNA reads TGTGCCAGCACCGCCACTGCGGGGGGCTATGGTTCGGAGCAGTTCTTC.